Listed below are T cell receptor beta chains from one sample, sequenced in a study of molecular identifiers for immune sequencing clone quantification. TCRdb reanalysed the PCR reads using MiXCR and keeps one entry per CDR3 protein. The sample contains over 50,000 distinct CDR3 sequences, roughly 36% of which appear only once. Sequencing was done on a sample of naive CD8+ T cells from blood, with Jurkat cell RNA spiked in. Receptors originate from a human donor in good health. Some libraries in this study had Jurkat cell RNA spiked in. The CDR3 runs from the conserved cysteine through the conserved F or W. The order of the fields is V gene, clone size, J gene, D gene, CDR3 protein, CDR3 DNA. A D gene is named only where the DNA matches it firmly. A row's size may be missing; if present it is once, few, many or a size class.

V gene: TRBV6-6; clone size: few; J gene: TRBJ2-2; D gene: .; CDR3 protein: CASTHLQRSTGELFF; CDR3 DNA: TGTGCCAGCACCCATCTTCAGCGGAGCACCGGGGAGCTGTTTTTT
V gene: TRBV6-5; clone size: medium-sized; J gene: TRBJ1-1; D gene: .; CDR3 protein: CASGDLVRGKLTF; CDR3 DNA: TGTGCCAGCGGAGACTTAGTGAGGGGAAAGCTCACCTTT
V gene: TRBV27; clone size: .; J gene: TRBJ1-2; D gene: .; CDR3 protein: CASSLAGHYGYTF; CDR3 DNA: TGTGCCAGCAGTTTGGCGGGACACTATGGCTACACCTTC
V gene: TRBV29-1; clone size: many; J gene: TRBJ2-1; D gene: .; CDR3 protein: CSVEGWGEQFF; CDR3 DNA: TGCAGCGTTGAAGGATGGGGGGAGCAGTTCTTC
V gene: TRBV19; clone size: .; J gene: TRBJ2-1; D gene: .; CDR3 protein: CASTTGRYEQFF; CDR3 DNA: TGTGCCAGTACCACCGGAAGGTATGAGCAGTTCTTC
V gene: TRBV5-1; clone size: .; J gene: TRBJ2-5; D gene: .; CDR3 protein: CASSLGLGADQETQYF; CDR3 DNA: TGCGCCAGCAGCTTGGGGCTAGGGGCGGACCAAGAGACCCAGTACTTC
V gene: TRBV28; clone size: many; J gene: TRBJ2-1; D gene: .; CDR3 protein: CASSLWSGTYEQFF; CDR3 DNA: TGTGCCAGCAGTTTATGGTCGGGAACGTATGAGCAGTTCTTC
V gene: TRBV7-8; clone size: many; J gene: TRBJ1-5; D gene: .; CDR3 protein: CASSLAGNSNQPQHF; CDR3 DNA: TGTGCCAGCAGCTTAGCCGGGAATAGCAATCAGCCCCAGCATTTT
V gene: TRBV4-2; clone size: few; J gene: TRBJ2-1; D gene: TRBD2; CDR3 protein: CASSQGASGRAGYNEQFF; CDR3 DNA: TGTGCCAGCAGCCAAGGGGCTAGCGGGAGGGCCGGCTACAATGAGCAGTTCTTC
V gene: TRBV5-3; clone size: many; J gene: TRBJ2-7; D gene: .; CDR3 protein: CASSLRLEVEQYF; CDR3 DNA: TGTGCCAGCAGCTTGCGGTTGGAAGTCGAGCAGTACTTC
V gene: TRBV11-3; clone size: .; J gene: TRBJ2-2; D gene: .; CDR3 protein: CASSSRTTGELFF; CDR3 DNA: TGTGCCAGCAGCTCCCGGACCACCGGGGAGCTGTTTTTT
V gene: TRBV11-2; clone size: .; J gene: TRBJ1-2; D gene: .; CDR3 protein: CASSLEGGYGYTF; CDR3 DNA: TGTGCCAGCAGCTTAGAGGGAGGCTATGGCTACACCTTC
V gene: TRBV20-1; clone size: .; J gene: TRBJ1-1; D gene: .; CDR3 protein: CSSVGTEAFF; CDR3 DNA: TGCAGTTCGGTGGGTACTGAAGCTTTCTTT
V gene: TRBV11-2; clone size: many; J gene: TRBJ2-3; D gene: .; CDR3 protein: CASSLPYPDTQYF; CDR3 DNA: TGTGCCAGCAGCTTACCGTACCCAGATACGCAGTATTTT
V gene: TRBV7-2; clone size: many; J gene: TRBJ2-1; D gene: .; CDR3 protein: CASTHASDWYSEQFF; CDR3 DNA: TGTGCCAGCACGCATGCTAGCGATTGGTATAGTGAGCAGTTCTTC
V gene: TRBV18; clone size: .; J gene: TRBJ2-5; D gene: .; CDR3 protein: CASSPTTIQEPQYF; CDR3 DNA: TGTGCCAGCTCACCAACGACTATCCAAGAGCCCCAGTACTTC
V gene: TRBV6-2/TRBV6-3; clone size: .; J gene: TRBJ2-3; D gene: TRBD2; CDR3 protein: CASSPKRGGADTQYF; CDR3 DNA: TGTGCCAGCAGCCCTAAGCGGGGGGGAGCAGATACGCAGTATTTT
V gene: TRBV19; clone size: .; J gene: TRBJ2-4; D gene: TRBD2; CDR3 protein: CASSIVALAENIQYF; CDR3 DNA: TGTGCCAGTAGTATAGTCGCACTAGCGGAAAACATTCAGTACTTC
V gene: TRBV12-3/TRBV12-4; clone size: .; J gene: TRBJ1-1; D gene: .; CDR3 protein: CASSLQTTEAFF; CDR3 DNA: TGTGCCAGCAGTTTACAAACCACTGAAGCTTTCTTT
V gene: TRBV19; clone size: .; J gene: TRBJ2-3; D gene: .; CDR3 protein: CASSPLERTHRGTDTQYF; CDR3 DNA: TGTGCCAGTAGCCCCCTCGAACGGACCCATAGGGGGACAGATACGCAGTATTTT
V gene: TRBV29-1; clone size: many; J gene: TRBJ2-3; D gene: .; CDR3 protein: CSVALTRGPTDTQYF; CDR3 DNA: TGCAGCGTTGCACTAACCAGGGGTCCCACAGATACGCAGTATTTT
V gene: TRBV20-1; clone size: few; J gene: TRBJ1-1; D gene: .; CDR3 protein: CSARDPDGGATEAFF; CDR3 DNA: TGCAGTGCTAGAGATCCCGACGGGGGGGCCACTGAAGCTTTCTTT
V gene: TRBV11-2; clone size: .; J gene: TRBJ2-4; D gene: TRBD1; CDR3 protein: CASSLGTGQGAPKNIQYF; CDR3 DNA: TGTGCCAGCAGCTTAGGGACCGGACAGGGGGCCCCCAAAAACATTCAGTACTTC
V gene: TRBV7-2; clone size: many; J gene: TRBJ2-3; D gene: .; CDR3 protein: CASSLAGGEAGF; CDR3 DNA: TGTGCCAGCAGCTTAGCCGGGGGAGAGGCGGGTTTT
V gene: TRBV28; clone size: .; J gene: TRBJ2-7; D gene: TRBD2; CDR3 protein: CASGQGPLAGGPYEQYF; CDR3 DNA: TGTGCCAGCGGCCAAGGCCCCCTAGCGGGAGGCCCCTACGAGCAGTACTTC
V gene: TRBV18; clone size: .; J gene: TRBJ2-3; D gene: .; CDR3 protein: CASSPGSFTDTQYF; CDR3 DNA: TGTGCCAGCTCACCAGGCAGTTTCACAGATACGCAGTATTTT
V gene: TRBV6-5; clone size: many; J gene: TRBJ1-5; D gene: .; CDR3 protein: CASSQGGDAQPQHF; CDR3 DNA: TGTGCCAGCAGCCAAGGCGGGGATGCGCAGCCCCAGCATTTT
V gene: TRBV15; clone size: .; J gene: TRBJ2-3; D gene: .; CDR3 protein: CATSRGGGTPGYDTQYF; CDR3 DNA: TGTGCCACCAGCAGAGGAGGGGGGACTCCTGGCTATGATACGCAGTATTTT
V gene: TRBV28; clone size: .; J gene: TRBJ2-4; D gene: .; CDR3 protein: CASSFRGYKNIQYF; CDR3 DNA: TGTGCCAGCAGTTTTAGAGGGTACAAAAACATTCAGTACTTC
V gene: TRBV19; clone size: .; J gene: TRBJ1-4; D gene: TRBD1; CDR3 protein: CASSQGTDRLFF; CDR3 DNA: TGTGCCAGTAGCCAAGGGACAGATCGGCTGTTTTTT
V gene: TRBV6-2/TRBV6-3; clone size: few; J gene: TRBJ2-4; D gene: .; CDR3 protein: CASSYDIQYF; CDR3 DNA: TGTGCCAGCAGTTACGACATTCAGTACTTC
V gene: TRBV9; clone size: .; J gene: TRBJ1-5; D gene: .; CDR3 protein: CASSYDSIFRPQHF; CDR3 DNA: TGTGCCAGCAGCTATGACAGTATTTTCCGGCCCCAGCATTTT
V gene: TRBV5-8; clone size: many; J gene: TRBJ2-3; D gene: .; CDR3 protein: CASSFGQYTDTQYF; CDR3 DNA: TGTGCCAGCAGCTTCGGACAGTACACAGATACGCAGTATTTT
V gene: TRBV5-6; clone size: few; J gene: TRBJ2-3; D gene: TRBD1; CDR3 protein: CASSAQGVTDTQYF; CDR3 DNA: TGTGCCAGCAGCGCCCAGGGGGTTACAGATACGCAGTATTTT
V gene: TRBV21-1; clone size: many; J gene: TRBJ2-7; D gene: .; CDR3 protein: CASSKERHGTGARGYEQYF; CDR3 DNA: TGTGCCAGCAGCAAAGAACGGCATGGGACAGGGGCCCGGGGGTACGAGCAGTACTTC
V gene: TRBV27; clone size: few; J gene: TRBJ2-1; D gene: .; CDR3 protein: CASSLRAYNEQFF; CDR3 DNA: TGTGCCAGCAGTTTAAGGGCCTACAATGAGCAGTTCTTC
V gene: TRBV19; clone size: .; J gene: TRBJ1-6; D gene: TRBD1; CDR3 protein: CASSPGTGGSPLHF; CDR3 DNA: TGTGCCAGTAGTCCCGGGACAGGGGGCTCACCCCTCCACTTT
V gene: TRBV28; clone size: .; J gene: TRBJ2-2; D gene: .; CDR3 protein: CASSLMGAAGELIF; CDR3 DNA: TGTGCCAGCAGTTTAATGGGTGCGGCCGGGGAGCTGATTTTT
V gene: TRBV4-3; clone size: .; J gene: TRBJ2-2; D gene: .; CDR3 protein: CASSQDRTAPRTGELFF; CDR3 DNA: TGCGCCAGCAGCCAAGATCGGACAGCCCCACGAACCGGGGAGCTGTTTTTT
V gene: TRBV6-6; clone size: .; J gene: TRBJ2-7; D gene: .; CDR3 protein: CASRQTLGWNYEQYF; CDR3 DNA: TGTGCCAGCAGGCAGACCTTGGGATGGAACTACGAGCAGTACTTC
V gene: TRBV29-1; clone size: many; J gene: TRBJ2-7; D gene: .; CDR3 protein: CSARNGEEYF; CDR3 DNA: TGCAGCGCTCGCAACGGGGAAGAGTACTTC
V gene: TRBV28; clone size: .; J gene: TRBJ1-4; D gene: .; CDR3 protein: CASSSDKKKLIF; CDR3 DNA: TGTGCCAGCAGTTCGGACAAAAAAAAACTGATTTTT
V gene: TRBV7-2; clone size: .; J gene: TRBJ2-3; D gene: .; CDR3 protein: CASSFPGASTDTRYF; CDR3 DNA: TGTGCCAGCAGCTTTCCGGGAGCCAGCACAGATACGCGGTATTTT
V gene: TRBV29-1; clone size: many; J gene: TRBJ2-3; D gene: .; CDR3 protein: CSVEGADSTDTQYF; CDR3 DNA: TGCAGCGTTGAGGGCGCCGATTCCACAGATACGCAGTATTTT
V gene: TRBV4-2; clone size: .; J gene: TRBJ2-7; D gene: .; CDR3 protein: CASSFIARGQGGYEQYF; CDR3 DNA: TGTGCCAGCAGCTTTATTGCGCGAGGACAGGGAGGGTACGAGCAGTACTTC
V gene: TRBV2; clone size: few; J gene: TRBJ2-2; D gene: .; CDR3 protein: CASSPDQSNTGELFF; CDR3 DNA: TGTGCCAGCAGCCCGGACCAATCGAACACCGGGGAGCTGTTTTTT
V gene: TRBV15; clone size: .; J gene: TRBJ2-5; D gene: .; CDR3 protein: CATSQGANNLETQYF; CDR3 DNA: TGTGCCACCAGTCAAGGAGCGAATAACCTAGAGACCCAGTACTTC
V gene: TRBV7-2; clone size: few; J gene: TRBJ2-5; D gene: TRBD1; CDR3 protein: CASSKRRDRGETQYF; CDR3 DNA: TGTGCCAGCAGCAAACGCCGGGACAGGGGGGAGACCCAGTACTTC
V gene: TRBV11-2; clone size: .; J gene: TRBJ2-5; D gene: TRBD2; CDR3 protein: CASLAGGLETQYF; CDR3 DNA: TGTGCCAGTTTAGCGGGAGGTCTGGAGACCCAGTACTTC
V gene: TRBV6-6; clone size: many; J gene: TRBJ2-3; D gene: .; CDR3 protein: CASSYPGGEPGTDTQYF; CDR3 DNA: TGTGCCAGCAGTTACCCTGGTGGGGAGCCAGGCACAGATACGCAGTATTTT
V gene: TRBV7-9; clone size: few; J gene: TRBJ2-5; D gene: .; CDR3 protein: CASKEPRSWETQYF; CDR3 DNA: TGTGCCAGCAAAGAGCCCCGGTCCTGGGAGACCCAGTACTTC
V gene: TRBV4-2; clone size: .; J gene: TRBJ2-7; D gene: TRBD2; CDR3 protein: CASSHPGLAGGPIEQYF; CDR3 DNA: TGTGCCAGCAGCCATCCCGGACTAGCGGGAGGGCCAATCGAGCAGTACTTC
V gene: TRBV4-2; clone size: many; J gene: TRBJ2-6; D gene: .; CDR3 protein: CASSPALGANVLTF; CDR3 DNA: TGTGCCAGCAGCCCGGCCTTAGGGGCCAACGTCCTGACTTTC
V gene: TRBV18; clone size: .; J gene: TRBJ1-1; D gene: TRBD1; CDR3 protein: CASSPSTGGYGRNTEAFF; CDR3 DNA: TGTGCCAGCTCACCCTCAACAGGGGGCTACGGTCGAAACACTGAAGCTTTCTTT
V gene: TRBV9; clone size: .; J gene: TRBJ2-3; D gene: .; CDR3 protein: CASSVSTRSTDTQYF; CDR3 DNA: TGTGCCAGCAGCGTCTCGACCCGAAGCACAGATACGCAGTATTTT